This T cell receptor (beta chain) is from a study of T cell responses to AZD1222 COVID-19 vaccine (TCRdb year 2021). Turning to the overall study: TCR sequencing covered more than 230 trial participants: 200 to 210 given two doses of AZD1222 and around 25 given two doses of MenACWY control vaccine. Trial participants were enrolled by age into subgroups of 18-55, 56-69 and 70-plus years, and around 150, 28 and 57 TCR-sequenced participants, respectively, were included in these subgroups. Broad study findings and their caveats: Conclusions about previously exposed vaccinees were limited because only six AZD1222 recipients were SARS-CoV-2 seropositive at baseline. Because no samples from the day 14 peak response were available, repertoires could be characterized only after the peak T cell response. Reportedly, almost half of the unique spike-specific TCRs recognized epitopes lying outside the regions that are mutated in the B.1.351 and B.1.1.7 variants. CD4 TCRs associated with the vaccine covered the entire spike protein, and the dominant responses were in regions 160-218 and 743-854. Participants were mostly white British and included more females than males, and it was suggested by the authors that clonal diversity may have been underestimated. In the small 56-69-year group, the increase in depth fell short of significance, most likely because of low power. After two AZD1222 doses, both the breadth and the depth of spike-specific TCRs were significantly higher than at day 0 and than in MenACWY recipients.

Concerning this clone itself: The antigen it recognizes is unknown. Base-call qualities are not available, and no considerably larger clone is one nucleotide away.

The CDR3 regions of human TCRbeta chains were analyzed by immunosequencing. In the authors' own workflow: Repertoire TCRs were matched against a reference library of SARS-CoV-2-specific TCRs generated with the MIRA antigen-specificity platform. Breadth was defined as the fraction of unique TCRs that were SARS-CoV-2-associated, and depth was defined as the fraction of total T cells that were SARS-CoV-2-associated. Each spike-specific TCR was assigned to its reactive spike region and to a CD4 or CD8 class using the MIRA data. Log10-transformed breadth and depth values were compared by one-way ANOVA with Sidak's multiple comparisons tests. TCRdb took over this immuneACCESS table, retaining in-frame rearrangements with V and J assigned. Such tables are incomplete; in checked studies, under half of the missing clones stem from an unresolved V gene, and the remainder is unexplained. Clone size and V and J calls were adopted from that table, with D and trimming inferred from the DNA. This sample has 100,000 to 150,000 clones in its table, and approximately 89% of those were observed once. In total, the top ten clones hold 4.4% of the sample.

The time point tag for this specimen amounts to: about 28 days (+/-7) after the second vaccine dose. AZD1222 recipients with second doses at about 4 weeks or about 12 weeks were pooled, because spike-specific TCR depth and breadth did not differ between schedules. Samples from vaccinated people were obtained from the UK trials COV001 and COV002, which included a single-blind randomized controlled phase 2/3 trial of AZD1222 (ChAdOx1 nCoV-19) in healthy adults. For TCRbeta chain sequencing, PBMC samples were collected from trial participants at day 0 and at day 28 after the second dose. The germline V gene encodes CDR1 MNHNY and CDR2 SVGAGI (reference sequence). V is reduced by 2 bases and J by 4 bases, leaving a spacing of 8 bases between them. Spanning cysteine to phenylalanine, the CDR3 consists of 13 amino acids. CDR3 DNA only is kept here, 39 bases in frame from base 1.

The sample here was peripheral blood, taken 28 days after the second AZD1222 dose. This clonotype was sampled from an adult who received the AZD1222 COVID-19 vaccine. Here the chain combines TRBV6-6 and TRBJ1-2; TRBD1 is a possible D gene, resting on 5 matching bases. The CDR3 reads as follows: CASSYGDGYGYTF. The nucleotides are TGTGCCAGCAGTTACGGGGACGGCTATGGCTACACCTTC.